The present TCR beta chain was sequenced within a study of identical twins' blood T cells. TCRdb redid the calling of the 5' RACE reads with MiXCR, one entry per CDR3 protein. The sample yields fewer than 450,000 distinct CDR3 sequences, roughly 28% seen once. Points from the study as a whole: Twins shared about as many clonotypes as their cloneset sizes predicted.

Germline values: CDR1 DFQATT, CDR2 SNEGSKA (reference sequence). V gave up 1 base and J gave up 4 bases; unmatched junction bases: 15. The CDR3 loop spans 19 amino acids. In its sample, this clonotype was seen a few times. Its antigen is not identified. The V and J genes are TRBV20-1 and TRBJ2-2; 10 bases line up with TRBD1. The specimen was PBMCs. The receptor's source is a woman between 18 and 50 years old in good health. The CDR3 sequence is CSARVDPGQGLNPTGELFF. For the CDR3, the DNA is TGCAGTGCTAGAGTAGACCCGGGACAGGGGCTGAATCCCACCGGGGAGCTGTTTTTT.